These T cell receptor beta chains were read from a single sample in a study of blood T cell repertoires in COVID-19. Assay: immunoSEQ multiplex PCR; the TCRdb copy retains only in-frame clones and omits some. Of fewer than 200,000 clones listed, roughly 90% are singletons. The material sequenced was peripheral blood. The origin of the receptors is a young man with COVID-19, enrolled during active disease. The CDR3 runs from the conserved cysteine through the conserved F or W. The order of the fields is V gene, J gene, CDR3 protein.

v_gene: TRBV24-1
j_gene: TRBJ2-1
CDR3aa: CATSDLAAGGSSYNEQFF

v_gene: TRBV4-3
j_gene: TRBJ1-2
CDR3aa: CASSQVKGPSGYTF

v_gene: TRBV9
j_gene: TRBJ1-6
CDR3aa: CASATGTGLWNSPLHF

v_gene: TRBV21-1
j_gene: TRBJ1-5
CDR3aa: CASRDRALGRSNQPQHF

v_gene: TRBV27
j_gene: TRBJ2-7
CDR3aa: CASSPSGRAYEQYF

v_gene: TRBV30
j_gene: TRBJ2-1
CDR3aa: CAWSRNRGQEQFF

v_gene: TRBV7-3
j_gene: TRBJ2-2
CDR3aa: CASSFSGVNTGELFF

v_gene: TRBV6-5
j_gene: TRBJ1-2
CDR3aa: CASSYSVQGGYGYTF

v_gene: TRBV7-7
j_gene: TRBJ2-7
CDR3aa: CASSSDRTYEQYF

v_gene: TRBV6-2/TRBV6-3
j_gene: TRBJ2-3
CDR3aa: CASSYGASGRTDTQYF

v_gene: TRBV27
j_gene: TRBJ1-5
CDR3aa: CASSLGQVNQPQHF

v_gene: TRBV3-1/TRBV3-2
j_gene: TRBJ1-2
CDR3aa: CASSYDREHYGYTF

v_gene: TRBV6-5
j_gene: TRBJ1-2
CDR3aa: CASRIAAHIHGYTF

v_gene: TRBV5-1
j_gene: TRBJ2-3
CDR3aa: CASSLVGGRAGTDTQYF

v_gene: TRBV6-6
j_gene: TRBJ2-2
CDR3aa: CASSYIWGAGELFF

v_gene: TRBV3-1/TRBV3-2
j_gene: TRBJ1-2
CDR3aa: CASSQENSGVGGYTF

v_gene: TRBV7-2
j_gene: TRBJ2-7
CDR3aa: CASSTGPAYEQYF

v_gene: TRBV7-2
j_gene: TRBJ1-6
CDR3aa: CASTPNRDYNSPLHF

v_gene: TRBV6-6
j_gene: TRBJ2-7
CDR3aa: CATTGQGVYEQYF

v_gene: TRBV11-1
j_gene: TRBJ2-1
CDR3aa: CASSEDSSSFDNEQFF

v_gene: TRBV5-1
j_gene: TRBJ2-1
CDR3aa: CASSLSSGRYNEQFF

v_gene: TRBV24-1
j_gene: TRBJ1-2
CDR3aa: CATSAGLYGYTF

v_gene: TRBV15
j_gene: TRBJ2-1
CDR3aa: CATSRQLAGGNNEQFF

v_gene: TRBV6-5
j_gene: TRBJ1-2
CDR3aa: CASSTIDRGYGYTF

v_gene: TRBV19
j_gene: TRBJ1-3
CDR3aa: CASSPLSGNTIYF

v_gene: TRBV6-5
j_gene: TRBJ2-2
CDR3aa: CATNAGLSNTGELFF

v_gene: TRBV27
j_gene: TRBJ1-5
CDR3aa: CASSPGTGGNQPQHF

v_gene: TRBV19
j_gene: TRBJ1-4
CDR3aa: CASSTLQGFGEKLFF

v_gene: TRBV7-2
j_gene: TRBJ1-2
CDR3aa: CASRRDSNYGYTF

v_gene: TRBV4-2
j_gene: TRBJ1-2
CDR3aa: CASSQDDYGYTF

v_gene: TRBV5-4
j_gene: TRBJ2-5
CDR3aa: CASSLFSLRDSRQETQYF

v_gene: TRBV5-6
j_gene: TRBJ2-7
CDR3aa: CASSYPSGTALRDSYEQYF

v_gene: TRBV6-6
j_gene: TRBJ1-2
CDR3aa: CASSYPGTNYGYTF

v_gene: TRBV28
j_gene: TRBJ1-5
CDR3aa: CASSSDRQGYSNQPQHF

v_gene: TRBV4-3
j_gene: TRBJ2-4
CDR3aa: CASSQRIGLAGGYGSSNIQYF

v_gene: TRBV5-6
j_gene: TRBJ2-2
CDR3aa: CASLPGLDLIANTGELFF

v_gene: TRBV5-1
j_gene: TRBJ1-3
CDR3aa: CASSSWTGVGNTIYF

v_gene: TRBV11-3
j_gene: TRBJ2-2
CDR3aa: CASSLDLDWTGELFF

v_gene: TRBV7-2
j_gene: TRBJ2-2
CDR3aa: CAILKMVNTGELFF

v_gene: TRBV25-1
j_gene: TRBJ2-7
CDR3aa: CASSSTINHEQYF

v_gene: TRBV5-1
j_gene: TRBJ2-1
CDR3aa: CASSRAAGSGLAYNEQFF

v_gene: TRBV6-6
j_gene: TRBJ1-1
CDR3aa: CASSSTMGVLGAFF

v_gene: TRBV12-3/TRBV12-4
j_gene: TRBJ1-2
CDR3aa: CASSPREVYGYTF

v_gene: TRBV18
j_gene: TRBJ1-1
CDR3aa: CASSPLSPDRNTEAFF

v_gene: TRBV11-3
j_gene: TRBJ1-1
CDR3aa: CASRGPLQAFF